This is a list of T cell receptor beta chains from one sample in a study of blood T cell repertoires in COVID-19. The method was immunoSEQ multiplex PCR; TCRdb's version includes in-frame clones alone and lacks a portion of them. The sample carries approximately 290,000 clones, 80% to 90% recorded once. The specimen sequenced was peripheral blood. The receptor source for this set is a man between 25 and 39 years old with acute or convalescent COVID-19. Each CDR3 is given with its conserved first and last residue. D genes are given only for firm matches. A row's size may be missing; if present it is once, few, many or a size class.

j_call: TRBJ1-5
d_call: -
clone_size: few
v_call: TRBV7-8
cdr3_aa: CASSQNWGGNQPQHF
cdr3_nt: TGTGCCAGCAGCCAAAATTGGGGGGGCAATCAGCCCCAGCATTTT

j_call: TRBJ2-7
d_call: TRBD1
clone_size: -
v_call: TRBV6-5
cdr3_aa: CASSMDRGPNEQYF
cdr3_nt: TGTGCCAGCAGTATGGACAGGGGTCCCAACGAGCAGTACTTC

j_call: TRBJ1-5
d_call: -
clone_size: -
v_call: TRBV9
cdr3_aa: CAQRGGGQPQHF
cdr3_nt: TGTGCCCAAAGGGGGGGTGGTCAGCCCCAGCATTTT

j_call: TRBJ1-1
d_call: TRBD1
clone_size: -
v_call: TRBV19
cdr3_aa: CASSTGTGGTEAFF
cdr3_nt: TGTGCCAGTAGCACCGGGACAGGGGGCACTGAAGCTTTCTTT

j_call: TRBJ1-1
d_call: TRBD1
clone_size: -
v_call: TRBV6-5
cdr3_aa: CASSSNRGRGTEAFF
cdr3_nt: TGTGCCAGCAGTTCAAACAGGGGACGGGGCACTGAAGCTTTCTTT

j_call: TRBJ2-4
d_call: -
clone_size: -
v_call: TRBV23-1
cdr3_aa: CASNRQKQNIQYF
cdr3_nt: TGCGCCAGCAATCGACAGAAACAAAACATTCAGTACTTC

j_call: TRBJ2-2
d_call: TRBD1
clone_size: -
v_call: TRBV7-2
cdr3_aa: CASRGQSTGELFF
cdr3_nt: TGTGCCAGCAGGGGACAGAGCACCGGGGAGCTGTTTTTT

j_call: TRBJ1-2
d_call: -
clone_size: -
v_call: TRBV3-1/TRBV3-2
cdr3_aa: CASSQDFSTSYGYTF
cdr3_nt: TGTGCCAGCAGCCAAGATTTTTCTACTAGCTATGGCTACACCTTC

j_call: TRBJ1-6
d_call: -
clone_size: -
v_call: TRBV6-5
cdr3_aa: CASRHRARANSPLHF
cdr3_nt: TGTGCCAGCAGGCACAGGGCCAGGGCCAATTCACCCCTCCACTTT

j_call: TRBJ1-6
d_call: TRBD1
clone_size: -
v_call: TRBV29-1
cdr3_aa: CSVKSGTGDSPLHF
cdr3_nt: TGCAGCGTCAAATCCGGGACAGGGGACTCACCCCTCCACTTT

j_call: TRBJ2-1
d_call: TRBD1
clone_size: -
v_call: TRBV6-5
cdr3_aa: CASSRDRDSYNEQFF
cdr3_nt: TGTGCCAGCAGTCGGGACAGGGACTCCTACAATGAGCAGTTCTTC

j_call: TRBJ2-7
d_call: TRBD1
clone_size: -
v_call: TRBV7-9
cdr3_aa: CASSPEIRDRGSYEQYF
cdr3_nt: TGTGCCAGCAGCCCAGAGATAAGGGACAGGGGTTCCTACGAGCAGTACTTC

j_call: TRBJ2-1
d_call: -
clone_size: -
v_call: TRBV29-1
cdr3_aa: CSVVVGVNEQFF
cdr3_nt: TGCAGCGTTGTGGTCGGGGTAAATGAGCAGTTCTTC

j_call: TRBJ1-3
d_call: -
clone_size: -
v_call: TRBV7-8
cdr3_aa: CASSRDLGGNTIYF
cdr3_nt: TGTGCCAGCAGCCGGGACTTAGGTGGAAACACCATATATTTT

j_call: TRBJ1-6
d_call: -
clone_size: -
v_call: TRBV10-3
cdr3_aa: CATGRELNSPLHF
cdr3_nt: TGTGCCACCGGTCGGGAGTTGAATTCACCCCTCCACTTT

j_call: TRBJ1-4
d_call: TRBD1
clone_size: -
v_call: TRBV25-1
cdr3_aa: CASSPPRTGNEKLFF
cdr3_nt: TGTGCCAGCAGTCCGCCCCGGACAGGGAATGAAAAACTGTTTTTT

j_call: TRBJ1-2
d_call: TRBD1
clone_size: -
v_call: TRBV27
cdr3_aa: CASKRRKGDRGTYGYTF
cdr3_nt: TGTGCCAGCAAGAGACGTAAAGGCGACAGGGGGACCTATGGCTACACCTTC

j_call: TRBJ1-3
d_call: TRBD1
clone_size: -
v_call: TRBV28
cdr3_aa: CASNTGGAAGNTIYF
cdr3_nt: TGTGCCAGCAATACAGGGGGCGCCGCAGGAAACACCATATATTTT

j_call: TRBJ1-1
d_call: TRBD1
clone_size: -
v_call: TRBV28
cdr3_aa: CASSSQQGSEAFF
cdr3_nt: TGTGCCAGCAGTTCGCAACAGGGGTCTGAAGCTTTCTTT

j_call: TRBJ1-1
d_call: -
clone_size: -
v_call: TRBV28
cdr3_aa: CASSPRGLGTEAFF
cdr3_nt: TGTGCCAGCTCCCCGCGGGGGTTGGGCACTGAAGCTTTCTTT

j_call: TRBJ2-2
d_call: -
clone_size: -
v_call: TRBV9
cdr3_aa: CASSVDGFTGELFF
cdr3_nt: TGTGCCAGCAGCGTAGACGGGTTTACCGGGGAGCTGTTTTTT

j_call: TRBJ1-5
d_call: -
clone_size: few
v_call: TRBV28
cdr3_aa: CASSLSGSFNQPQHF
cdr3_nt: TGTGCCAGCAGCCTATCTGGTAGTTTCAATCAGCCCCAGCATTTT

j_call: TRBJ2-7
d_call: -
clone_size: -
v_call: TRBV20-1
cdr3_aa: CSAGSSAEQYF
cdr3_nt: TGCAGTGCTGGTTCTAGCGCCGAGCAGTACTTC

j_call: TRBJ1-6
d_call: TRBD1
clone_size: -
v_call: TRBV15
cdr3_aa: CATVLTGGGNSPLHF
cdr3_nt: TGTGCCACGGTACTAACAGGGGGAGGCAATTCACCCCTCCACTTT

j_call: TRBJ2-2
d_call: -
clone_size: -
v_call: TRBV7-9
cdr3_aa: CASSLRLQTPNTGELFF
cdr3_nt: TGTGCCAGCAGCTTAAGGCTACAGACCCCGAACACCGGGGAGCTGTTTTTT

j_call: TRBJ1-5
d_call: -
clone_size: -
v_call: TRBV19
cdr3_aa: CASSFLGGPQHF
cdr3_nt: TGTGCCAGTAGTTTTTTGGGGGGGCCCCAGCATTTT

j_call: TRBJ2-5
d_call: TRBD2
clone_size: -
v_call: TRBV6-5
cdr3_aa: CASSSSGVGETQYF
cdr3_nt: TGTGCCAGCAGTTCCAGCGGGGTAGGAGAGACCCAGTACTTC

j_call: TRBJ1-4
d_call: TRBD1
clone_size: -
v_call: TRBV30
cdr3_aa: CAWRDRVGEKLFF
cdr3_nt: TGTGCCTGGAGAGACAGGGTTGGCGAAAAACTGTTTTTT

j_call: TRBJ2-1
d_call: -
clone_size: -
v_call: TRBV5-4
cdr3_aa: CASSLGGGSSYNEQFF
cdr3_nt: TGTGCCAGCAGCTTAGGGGGGGGGAGCTCCTACAATGAGCAGTTCTTC